The rows below give T cell receptor beta chains drawn from one sample of a study of T cell repertoires in cytomegalovirus infection. TCRdb called the reads again in MiXCR, with one record for every CDR3 protein. The sample consists of some 180,000 distinct CDR3 sequences, 17% of them appearing once. The sample consisted of CD8+ T cells from PBMCs. The receptors shown here come from a human donor in good health (CMV status not recorded). Some clones in this sample may be carry-over from other donors' samples. CDR3s include the opening cysteine and the closing phenylalanine or tryptophan. The D gene is left open where the match is weak. Clone size is given for some rows only: seen once, a few or many times, or a class if the clone is expanded.

size: many
J: TRBJ1-1
V: TRBV7-2
D: .
CDR3: CASSLTSGAEAFF
DNA: TGTGCCAGCAGCTTAACATCCGGTGCTGAAGCTTTCTTT

size: few
J: TRBJ1-1
V: TRBV4-3
D: .
CDR3: CASSQDLGRAARNTEAFF
DNA: TGCGCCAGCAGCCAAGATCTAGGCAGGGCGGCGAGGAACACTGAAGCTTTCTTT

size: .
J: TRBJ2-7
V: TRBV4-1
D: .
CDR3: CASSQLADSYEQYF
DNA: TGCGCCAGCAGCCAATTGGCAGACTCCTACGAGCAGTACTTC

size: .
J: TRBJ2-1
V: TRBV9
D: .
CDR3: CASSGRDEQWEQFF
DNA: TGTGCCAGCAGCGGCCGGGACGAACAATGGGAGCAGTTCTTC

size: .
J: TRBJ2-1
V: TRBV7-2
D: TRBD2
CDR3: CASSLEAGLAVLFYNEQFF
DNA: TGTGCCAGCAGCTTAGAGGCGGGACTAGCGGTCCTTTTCTACAATGAGCAGTTCTTC

size: .
J: TRBJ1-1
V: TRBV29-1
D: .
CDR3: CSVEARSGAFF
DNA: TGCAGCGTTGAGGCCCGTTCAGGGGCTTTCTTT

size: few
J: TRBJ2-1
V: TRBV7-9
D: .
CDR3: CASRQVMGSYNEQFF
DNA: TGTGCCAGCAGACAGGTCATGGGCTCCTACAATGAGCAGTTCTTC

size: few
J: TRBJ1-6
V: TRBV7-6
D: .
CDR3: CASSSRDNSPLHF
DNA: TGTGCCAGCAGCTCCAGGGATAATTCACCCCTCCACTTT

size: few
J: TRBJ1-1
V: TRBV7-9
D: .
CDR3: CASSPEGGGNTEAFF
DNA: TGTGCCAGCAGCCCCGAGGGGGGAGGGAACACTGAAGCTTTCTTT

size: few
J: TRBJ2-7
V: TRBV29-1
D: .
CDR3: CSVEGGSFSYEQYF
DNA: TGCAGCGTTGAAGGGGGGAGCTTTAGCTACGAGCAGTACTTC

size: .
J: TRBJ1-4
V: TRBV29-1
D: .
CDR3: CSVDSNEKLFF
DNA: TGCAGCGTTGACAGTAATGAAAAACTGTTTTTT

size: .
J: TRBJ2-2
V: TRBV10-3
D: TRBD1
CDR3: CAISEPRTGFTGELFF
DNA: TGTGCCATCAGTGAGCCCCGGACAGGGTTCACCGGGGAGCTGTTTTTT

size: few
J: TRBJ1-4
V: TRBV12-3/TRBV12-4
D: TRBD1
CDR3: CASSFGPDRLEGLFF
DNA: TGTGCCAGCAGTTTCGGACCGGACAGGCTTGAGGGACTGTTTTTT

size: few
J: TRBJ2-7
V: TRBV7-9
D: .
CDR3: CASSLPTDYEQYF
DNA: TGTGCCAGCAGCTTACCGACAGACTACGAGCAGTACTTC

size: .
J: TRBJ2-3
V: TRBV13
D: .
CDR3: CASSFRGDTQYF
DNA: TGTGCCAGCAGCTTCCGGGGGGATACGCAGTATTTT

size: few
J: TRBJ2-1
V: TRBV14
D: .
CDR3: CASSQGTELKQFF
DNA: TGTGCCAGCAGCCAAGGGACAGAGTTGAAGCAGTTCTTC

size: .
J: TRBJ1-2
V: TRBV7-1
D: TRBD1
CDR3: CASPGTDNYGYTF
DNA: TGTGCCAGCCCGGGGACAGATAACTATGGCTACACCTTC

size: .
J: TRBJ2-5
V: TRBV4-1
D: .
CDR3: CASSRGQMETQYF
DNA: TGCGCCAGCAGCCGGGGACAAATGGAGACCCAGTACTTC

size: .
J: TRBJ2-1
V: TRBV11-2
D: TRBD2
CDR3: CASSPYWAGVSNEQFF
DNA: TGTGCCAGCAGCCCCTATTGGGCGGGGGTCAGCAATGAGCAGTTCTTC

size: .
J: TRBJ2-4
V: TRBV11-2
D: TRBD1
CDR3: CASSFQAAGGMNIQYF
DNA: TGTGCCAGCAGCTTCCAAGCGGCAGGGGGAATGAACATTCAGTACTTC

size: .
J: TRBJ1-5
V: TRBV28
D: .
CDR3: CASSLWDTNQPQHF
DNA: TGTGCCAGCAGTTTATGGGATACGAATCAGCCCCAGCATTTT

size: .
J: TRBJ1-6
V: TRBV29-1
D: TRBD1
CDR3: CSVRDRDRGSPLHF
DNA: TGCAGCGTGAGGGACCGGGACAGGGGGTCACCCCTCCACTTT

size: .
J: TRBJ1-1
V: TRBV7-6
D: .
CDR3: CASSAPGGSSEAFF
DNA: TGTGCCAGCAGCGCCCCCGGGGGGAGCTCTGAAGCTTTCTTT

size: few
J: TRBJ2-4
V: TRBV6-2/TRBV6-3
D: TRBD1
CDR3: CASSYSRDRRNIQYF
DNA: TGTGCCAGCAGTTACTCGAGGGACAGGAGGAACATTCAGTACTTC

size: .
J: TRBJ2-7
V: TRBV10-3
D: .
CDR3: CAISESRAGNYEQYF
DNA: TGTGCCATCAGTGAGTCGCGGGCAGGGAACTACGAGCAGTACTTC

size: .
J: TRBJ2-7
V: TRBV27
D: TRBD1
CDR3: CASSLFMDRRSNYEQYF
DNA: TGTGCCAGCAGTTTATTCATGGACAGGCGGTCTAACTACGAGCAGTACTTC

size: .
J: TRBJ2-1
V: TRBV30
D: TRBD1
CDR3: CAWSSSMTGLYNEQFF
DNA: TGTGCCTGGAGTTCCAGCATGACAGGGCTCTACAATGAGCAGTTCTTC

size: .
J: TRBJ1-5
V: TRBV27
D: .
CDR3: CASSSQNNQPQHF
DNA: TGTGCCAGCAGTTCCCAGAACAATCAGCCCCAGCATTTT

size: .
J: TRBJ2-5
V: TRBV5-5
D: TRBD1
CDR3: CASSLALFQGVMEETQYF
DNA: TGTGCCAGCAGCTTGGCATTGTTTCAGGGGGTCATGGAGGAGACCCAGTACTTC

size: few
J: TRBJ2-6
V: TRBV7-3
D: .
CDR3: CASSLNPSGHLSGANVLTF
DNA: TGTGCCAGCAGCTTAAACCCTTCTGGACACCTCTCTGGGGCCAACGTCCTGACTTTC

size: .
J: TRBJ1-1
V: TRBV30
D: .
CDR3: CAWSDTKGKPRRTEAFF
DNA: TGTGCCTGGAGTGACACGAAGGGGAAGCCCCGGCGAACTGAAGCTTTCTTT

size: many
J: TRBJ1-2
V: TRBV7-9
D: TRBD1
CDR3: CASSLARDRLTIGYTF
DNA: TGTGCCAGCAGCTTAGCCCGGGACAGATTAACTATTGGCTACACCTTC

size: .
J: TRBJ2-2
V: TRBV4-3
D: TRBD1
CDR3: CASSTRITGGPNTGELFF
DNA: TGCGCCAGCAGCACCCGGATTACAGGGGGACCGAACACCGGGGAGCTGTTTTTT

size: .
J: TRBJ1-4
V: TRBV14
D: TRBD1
CDR3: CASSHPTGANEKLFF
DNA: TGTGCCAGCAGCCACCCGACAGGGGCTAATGAAAAACTGTTTTTT

size: .
J: TRBJ2-3
V: TRBV14
D: TRBD1
CDR3: CASSQTGTGSTDTQYF
DNA: TGTGCCAGCAGCCAAACCGGGACAGGGTCCACAGATACGCAGTATTTT

size: few
J: TRBJ2-7
V: TRBV4-1
D: TRBD1
CDR3: CASSQDVGVPGGYFYEQYF
DNA: TGCGCCAGCAGCCAAGACGTTGGGGTGCCAGGGGGCTACTTCTACGAGCAGTACTTC

size: .
J: TRBJ2-7
V: TRBV12-3/TRBV12-4
D: .
CDR3: CASSLQIGTNYEQYF
DNA: TGTGCCAGCAGCCTCCAGATAGGAACGAACTACGAGCAGTACTTC

size: .
J: TRBJ1-2
V: TRBV2
D: .
CDR3: CASSVGTGVWGYTF
DNA: TGTGCCAGCAGTGTTGGGACCGGAGTTTGGGGCTACACCTTC

size: few
J: TRBJ1-6
V: TRBV5-3
D: TRBD1
CDR3: CASSLRTGFGSPLHF
DNA: TGTGCCAGCAGCCTACGGACAGGGTTTGGATCACCCCTCCACTTT

size: .
J: TRBJ2-5
V: TRBV4-3
D: .
CDR3: CASSQEPSAAETQYF
DNA: TGCGCCAGCAGCCAAGAACCTAGCGCCGCAGAGACCCAGTACTTC

size: .
J: TRBJ2-1
V: TRBV7-2
D: TRBD2
CDR3: CASSPSRTSTRRGFYNEQFF
DNA: TGTGCCAGCAGCCCCTCTCGGACTAGCACACGACGCGGGTTCTACAATGAGCAGTTCTTC

size: few
J: TRBJ2-1
V: TRBV14
D: .
CDR3: CASSQNYHNEQFF
DNA: TGTGCCAGCAGCCAAAACTACCACAATGAGCAGTTCTTC

size: few
J: TRBJ2-1
V: TRBV7-2
D: .
CDR3: CASSLVPSPGGGNEQFF
DNA: TGTGCCAGCAGCTTAGTTCCATCCCCCGGGGGAGGCAATGAGCAGTTCTTC

size: .
J: TRBJ1-2
V: TRBV4-1
D: .
CDR3: CASSQDTGNSYGYTF
DNA: TGCGCCAGCAGCCAGGACACAGGGAACAGCTATGGCTACACCTTC

size: few
J: TRBJ1-6
V: TRBV6-5
D: TRBD1
CDR3: CASSYSDRSYNSPLHF
DNA: TGTGCCAGCAGTTACTCGGACAGGAGTTATAATTCACCCCTCCACTTT

size: many
J: TRBJ1-1
V: TRBV7-2
D: .
CDR3: CASSPWGRNTEAFF
DNA: TGTGCCAGCAGCCCATGGGGAAGGAACACTGAAGCTTTCTTT

size: few
J: TRBJ1-4
V: TRBV7-9
D: TRBD1
CDR3: CASSSDRGHEKLFF
DNA: TGTGCCAGCAGCTCAGACAGGGGGCATGAAAAACTGTTTTTT

size: few
J: TRBJ2-7
V: TRBV7-8
D: .
CDR3: CASRSTVRDTRRDEQYF
DNA: TGTGCCAGCAGATCTACCGTCCGGGACACCCGGCGGGACGAGCAGTACTTC

size: few
J: TRBJ2-3
V: TRBV4-1
D: TRBD1
CDR3: CASSQDLWDRSTDTQYF
DNA: TGCGCCAGCAGCCAAGATCTCTGGGACAGATCTACAGATACGCAGTATTTT

size: once
J: TRBJ2-2
V: TRBV7-6
D: .
CDR3: CASSGTIPGTGELFF
DNA: TGTGCCAGCAGCGGGACAATTCCGGGTACCGGGGAGCTGTTTTTT

size: .
J: TRBJ1-4
V: TRBV5-4
D: .
CDR3: CASSFQVEEKLFF
DNA: TGTGCCAGCAGCTTCCAGGTGGAGGAAAAACTGTTTTTT

size: few
J: TRBJ2-2
V: TRBV12-3/TRBV12-4
D: .
CDR3: CASSFQRAVANTGELFF
DNA: TGTGCCAGCAGTTTCCAAAGGGCAGTCGCGAACACCGGGGAGCTGTTTTTT

size: few
J: TRBJ1-5
V: TRBV18
D: .
CDR3: CASSPEEGFPTQHF
DNA: TGTGCCAGCTCACCTGAGGAGGGGTTCCCGACCCAGCATTTT

size: .
J: TRBJ2-1
V: TRBV4-3
D: TRBD2
CDR3: CASSQDLGGADNEQFF
DNA: TGCGCCAGCAGCCAAGACCTCGGGGGGGCCGACAATGAGCAGTTCTTC